The 27 T cell receptor beta chains presented below share a single source sample, sequenced in a study of blood T cell repertoires in COVID-19. The table came from immunoSEQ multiplex PCR; TCRdb's copy has only in-frame clones and leaves some out. This sample has roughly 400,000 clones, with approximately 90% found just once. The specimen sequenced was PBMCs or T cells enriched from blood (not recorded which). These TCRs come from a woman aged 18 to 35 who had been exposed to COVID-19.

The genes are TRBV19 and TRBJ2-3; D is possibly TRBD2 (7 bases). The germline V gene has CDR1 LNHDA and CDR2 SQIVND (reference sequence). The CDR3 runs 13 residues. V was shortened by 5 bases and J by 14 bases, with 20 bases between the two germline ends. DNA for the CDR3: TGTGCCAGTAGTCCCCTAAGGGGGGGGACTCCGTATTTT. It codes for CASSPLRGGTPYF.

The chain uses TRBV28 and TRBJ2-1; D not resolved. V lost 2 bases and J lost 7, with 15 bases in between. Germline assignment: CDR1 MDHEN and CDR2 SYDVKM. This CDR3 is 15 amino acids long. In DNA form, the CDR3 reads TGTGCCAGCAGTTTAAGGTCGATCGTAGCAAATGAGCAGTTCTTC. Its translation is CASSLRSIVANEQFF. The full variable domain, rest sourced from reference TRBV28 and TRBJ2-1, is DVKVTQSSRYLVKRTGEKVFLECVQDMDHENMFWYRQDPGLGLRLIYFSYDVKMKEKGDIPEGYSVSREKKERFSLILESASTNQTSMYLCASSLRSIVANEQFFGPGTRLTVL.

The chain links TRBV7-2 to TRBJ2-5; D not certain. Per germline, CDR1 SGHTA and CDR2 FQGNSA. V lost 4 bases, J lost 2 bases, and 14 bases lay in between. The CDR3 loop spans 15 amino acids. The CDR3 DNA sequence: TGTGCCAGCAGCTCCAATACCGGGTCTCAAGAGACCCAGTACTTC. Encoded protein: CASSSNTGSQETQYF.

V gene TRBV27 combines with J gene TRBJ2-7, with a weak D call TRBD2 (5 bases). The CDR3 spans 16 residues. V lost 2 bases, J lost 2 bases, and 16 bases lay in between. Per the germline V gene, CDR1 is MNHEY and CDR2 is SMNVEV (reference sequence). The CDR3 DNA follows: TGTGCCAGCAGTTTAAGAGAGGGCTACTTCCCCTACGAGCAGTACTTC. This codes for CASSLREGYFPYEQYF.

V gene TRBV19 combines with J gene TRBJ1-2; 7 bases fit TRBD1. With V trimmed by 6 bases and J by 4 bases, 11 bases remained unmatched. Germline CDR1 and CDR2: LNHDA and SQIVND (reference sequence). The CDR3 runs to 15 residues. The CDR3 region is CASREGQAEFYGYTF. DNA for the CDR3: TGTGCCAGTAGGGAAGGACAGGCGGAGTTCTATGGCTACACCTTC.

V gene TRBV27 combines with J gene TRBJ2-3, with TRBD2 matching 9 bases. V gave up 6 bases and J gave up 2 bases; unmatched junction bases: 6. The length of the CDR3 is 15 residues. In germline, CDR1 is MNHEY, CDR2 SMNVEV (reference sequence). DNA of the CDR3: TGTGCCAGCAGCATAGCGGGGGCCGTCACAGATACGCAGTATTTT. This translates into CASSIAGAVTDTQYF.

This chain connects TRBV27 to TRBJ2-5; tentative D call: TRBD2 (6 bases). V was cut by 4 bases and J by 3 bases, with 12 bases left in between. The CDR3 is 14 amino acids. Germline values: CDR1 MNHEY, CDR2 SMNVEV (reference sequence). The CDR3 DNA follows: TGTGCCAGCAGTTCGGCGGGATCCAAAGAGACCCAGTACTTC. Amino acid sequence: CASSSAGSKETQYF.

The rearrangement links TRBV4-1 to TRBJ2-1, with 9 positions matching TRBD2. CDR3 length equals 16 residues. V was clipped by 4 bases and J by 7 bases; unmatched bases: 11. Germline values: CDR1 MGHRA, CDR2 YSYEKL. The CDR3 nucleotides are TGCGCCAGCAGCCCCTCGGGAGCGGGGGGTCAAAATGAGCAGTTCTTC. Its translation is CASSPSGAGGQNEQFF.

This chain joins TRBV28 and TRBJ2-7; 11 bases agree with TRBD1. Germline V lookup: CDR1 MDHEN, CDR2 SYDVKM. Trimming took 4 bases from V and 8 from J; bases not matched to a gene: 10. The CDR3 covers 15 residues. CDR3 residues: CASSSPGTGGEKQYF. The CDR3, as DNA: TGTGCCAGCAGTTCCCCCGGGACAGGGGGTGAGAAGCAGTACTTC. The variable domain in full, completed from reference TRBV28 and TRBJ2-7, reads DVKVTQSSRYLVKRTGEKVFLECVQDMDHENMFWYRQDPGLGLRLIYFSYDVKMKEKGDIPEGYSVSREKKERFSLILESASTNQTSMYLCASSSPGTGGEKQYFGPGTRLTVT.

This chain links TRBV9 with TRBJ1-2, with D possibly being TRBD1 (5 bases). Deletions cut 0 bases from V and 0 bases from J, with 6 bases between. CDR3 size: 14 residues. CDR1 and CDR2 (germline): SGDLS, YYNGEE. CDR3 in DNA: TGTGCCAGCAGCGTAGGGGACTCTAACTATGGCTACACCTTC. Amino acids: CASSVGDSNYGYTF.

With regard to this clone: Other DNA sequences of this sample code for an identical CDR3. The rearrangement links TRBV28 to TRBJ1-6; D remains ambiguous. With 8 bases removed from V and 9 bases from J, the gap between germline ends came to 14 bases. The CDR3 extends over 13 amino acids. Germline V CDR1 and CDR2: MDHEN, SYDVKM. The CDR3 DNA sequence: TGTGCCAGCCGCGGCACGGCGGGTTCACCCCTCCACTTT. Amino acid sequence: CASRGTAGSPLHF.

The chain couples TRBV4-2 to TRBJ2-1; 14 bases line up with TRBD2. The CDR3 covers 17 residues. Unmatched junction bases numbered 7, after V lost 3 bases and J lost 6 bases. The germline V gene encodes CDR1 LGHNA and CDR2 YNFKEQ. The CDR3 DNA is TGTGCCAGCAGCCAGCCGACTAGCGGGAGGGTAAGCAATGAGCAGTTCTTC. Its protein product is CASSQPTSGRVSNEQFF.

The chain combines TRBV6-5 with TRBJ2-7; 9 bases match TRBD1. Per the germline V gene, CDR1 is MNHEY and CDR2 is SVGAGI. The V and J ends lost 6 bases and 2 bases, in that order; junction bases with no gene match: 8. The CDR3 consists of 15 residues. CDR3 loop: CASSSGQGFTYEQYF. The CDR3 region has the DNA TGTGCCAGCAGCTCGGGACAGGGCTTTACCTACGAGCAGTACTTC.

This clone was recorded a few times. The chain has TRBV7-8 and TRBJ1-4; 10 bases are a match to TRBD1. CDR3 length equals 14 residues. Unmatched junction bases numbered 5, after V lost 5 bases and J lost 8 bases. Germline CDR1 SGHVS, CDR2 FQNEAQ. CDR3 protein: CASSLRDRGEKLFF. The CDR3 DNA reads as TGTGCCAGCAGCCTCCGGGACAGGGGCGAAAAACTGTTTTTT.

The chain carries TRBV7-8 and TRBJ1-5; tentatively, D is TRBD1 (5 bases). Trimming stripped 0 bases from V and 3 bases from J, with 12 bases between. Germline V gene sequence: CDR1 SGHVS, CDR2 FQNEAQ. There are 16 residues in the CDR3. The CDR3 region has the DNA TGTGCCAGCAGCTTAGCGGCAGGGATCAACAATCAGCCCCAGCATTTT. This translates into CASSLAAGINNQPQHF.

V gene TRBV28 combines with J gene TRBJ1-6, with TRBD1 matching over 7 bases. Per the germline V gene, CDR1 is MDHEN and CDR2 is SYDVKM. The CDR3 length is 17 residues. Trimming cost V 2 bases and J 4 bases; bases outside gene matches: 8. The chain's CDR3 is CASSLDRDRRYNSPLHF. CDR3 nucleotide sequence: TGTGCCAGCAGTTTAGACAGGGATCGGCGATATAATTCACCCCTCCACTTT.

This chain links TRBV2 with TRBJ2-4; 7 bases line up with TRBD1. The length of the CDR3 is 13 residues. Per the germline V gene, CDR1 is SNHLY and CDR2 is FYNNEI. J was trimmed by 16 bases and V by 6 bases; bases with no gene match: 15. The CDR3, as DNA: TGTGCCAGCAGCGAGGAATTTACAGGGGCGAAATACTTC. Amino acid sequence: CASSEEFTGAKYF.

The V gene is TRBV10-1, the J gene TRBJ2-7, with 11 bases lining up with TRBD1. This CDR3 is 14 amino acids long. Germline-derived CDR1 and CDR2 are WNHNN and SYGVQD (reference sequence). The ends lost 2 bases at V and 6 bases at J; junction bases unmatched: 3. CDR3 sequence: CASSEGQGALEQYF. DNA of the CDR3: TGCGCCAGCAGTGAGGGACAGGGGGCTCTCGAGCAGTACTTC.

This chain uses TRBV19 with TRBJ1-1, with D tentatively TRBD1 (5 bases). The CDR3 is 14 amino acids. Germline CDR1 and CDR2: LNHDA and SQIVND (reference sequence). V was pared by 4 bases and J by 1 base, with 10 bases between. CDR3 amino acids: CASSTFGQNTEAFF. For the CDR3, the DNA is TGTGCCAGTAGTACCTTCGGACAGAACACTGAAGCTTTCTTT.

The chain couples TRBV28 to TRBJ1-6; 10 bases fit TRBD1. Per germline, CDR1 MDHEN and CDR2 SYDVKM. The CDR3 is made up of 15 amino acids. V dropped 2 bases and J dropped 13; count of bases not matched to a gene: 8. In nucleotides, the CDR3 is TGTGCCAGCAGTTTACCCGAGGGACAGGGGACGCCCCTCCACTTT. Translation gives CASSLPEGQGTPLHF.

The chain couples TRBV7-2 to TRBJ2-2; D remains ambiguous. The CDR3 is 14 amino acids. CDR1 is SGHTA and CDR2 is FQGNSA in the germline V gene. The germline V and J ends were trimmed by 9 bases and 1 base, with 12 bases remaining between them. The CDR3 spells CASLTGLNTGELFF. In nucleotides, the CDR3 is TGTGCCAGTTTGACCGGGTTGAACACCGGGGAGCTGTTTTTT.

The chain carries TRBV6-5 and TRBJ1-4; D is unresolved. CDR1 MNHEY and CDR2 SVGAGI come from the germline V gene. V was shortened by 0 bases and J by 16 bases, with 15 bases between the two germline ends. This CDR3 is built from 13 residues. The CDR3 DNA reads TGTGCCAGCAGTTACTCCGCCGCAAGCATTTGGTTTTTT. Protein product: CASSYSAASIWFF.

The genes are TRBV6-5 and TRBJ2-5, with 10 bases fitting TRBD2. The V gene's germline CDR1 is MNHEY and CDR2 SVGAGI. The CDR3 has 14 amino acids. Trimming removed 7 bases from V and 7 bases from J; junction bases left unmatched: 9. CDR3 residues: CASILAGGEGTQYF. Written as DNA, the CDR3 is TGTGCCAGCATATTAGCGGGAGGAGAAGGGACCCAGTACTTC.

This clone turned up a few times. The rearrangement links TRBV6-2 or TRBV6-3 to TRBJ2-3; 11 bases fit TRBD1. CDR1 MNHEY and CDR2 SVGEGT come from the germline V gene. CDR3 length: 16 residues. V lost 4 bases to trimming and J lost 4 bases; unmatched junction nucleotides: 7. CDR3 amino acids: CASSWAMGQGADTQYF. The CDR3 bases are TGTGCCAGCAGTTGGGCTATGGGACAGGGGGCAGATACGCAGTATTTT.

V gene TRBV4-3 combines with J gene TRBJ2-7, with 7 positions matching TRBD1. This CDR3 comprises 15 residues. CDR1 and CDR2 from the germline V gene are LGHNA and YSLEER. The junction had 5 bases not matched to a gene; V was cut back by 1 base and J by 2 bases. The CDR3 DNA reads TGCGCCAGCAGCCAAGTACAGGGGACGGCCTACGAGCAGTACTTC. This encodes CASSQVQGTAYEQYF.

The V call is TRBV6-5, the J call TRBJ1-1; tentatively, D is TRBD1 (5 bases). Trimming removed 5 bases from V and 5 bases from J, with 12 bases in between. The CDR3 sequence is 13 residues long. CDR1 is MNHEY and CDR2 is SVGAGI in the germline V gene. The CDR3 reads CASSTTGGTEAFF. CDR3 DNA sequence: TGTGCCAGCAGTACAACCGGGGGTACTGAAGCTTTCTTT.

The sample holds one count of this clone. The chain joins TRBV11-3 to TRBJ2-5, with 7 bases aligning to TRBD2. The V gene's germline CDR1 is SGHNT and CDR2 YENEEA. Germline trimming cut 5 bases from V and 1 base from J; bases unmatched to any gene: 4. The CDR3 length is 14 residues. The CDR3 DNA sequence: TGTGCCAGCAGCCCGGGCGGGGGCCAAGAGACCCAGTACTTC. Its protein is CASSPGGGQETQYF.